This TCR beta chain was documented in a study of beta chain features in type 1 diabetes. Broader study findings: Shorter TCRB CDR3s, moderately but significantly so, marked every one of the four CD4+ subsets in Type 1 diabetes patients.

The V end lost 5 bases, the J end lost 2 bases, and 19 bases lay between the germline ends. The V gene's germline CDR1 is SGHTA and CDR2 FQGNSA. The CDR3 consists of 17 residues. In its sample, this clone was seen a few times. The target antigen is unknown. TCRB transcripts that were expressed got sequenced, as all of the isolated RNA had been reverse transcribed. The method was immunoSEQ multiplex PCR; TCRdb's version includes in-frame clones alone and lacks a portion of them. The sample carries 120,000 or so clones, approximately 15% recorded once. The gene calls are TRBV7-2 and TRBJ2-1, with D perhaps TRBD2 (6 bases). This clonotype was obtained from a man younger than 35 with type 1 diabetes. The sequencing sample was made of central memory CD4+ T cells from blood. The CDR3 nucleotides are TGTGCCAGCAGCCTAGTGCGCAGCGGGCGACCCTACAATGAGCAGTTCTTC. Its protein product is CASSLVRSGRPYNEQFF. Supplemented by reference TRBV7-2 and TRBJ2-1, the full variable domain reads GAGVSQSPSNKVTEKGKDVELRCDPISGHTALYWYRQSLGQGLEFLIYFQGNSAPDKSGLPSDRFSAERTGGSVSTLTIQRTQQEDSAVYLCASSLVRSGRPYNEQFFGPGTRLTVL.